This record concerns one T cell receptor beta chain sequence. Its antigen is undetermined. The CDR3 loop spans 19 amino acids. Germline assignment: CDR1 LNHDA and CDR2 SQIVND (reference sequence). The V gene end was trimmed by 5 bases and the J gene end by 1 base; junction bases not matched to a gene: 17. TCRdb's table, derived via immunoSEQ multiplex PCR, lists solely in-frame clones and lacks some. The sample shows fewer than 120,000 clones, about 85% of them seen only once. These data come from a study of T cell responses to AZD1222 COVID-19 vaccine. Study background: Samples with a second dose at about 4 or about 12 weeks were pooled together.

Study-wide results and limits: Repertoires in all cases were sampled only once the peak T cell response had passed. The reported proportion of spike-specific TCRs targeting unmutated variant regions was nearly half.

This sequence joins TRBV19 and TRBJ1-2, with 9 positions matching TRBD1. This TCR came from an adult in good health. The source material was peripheral blood, sampled on day 0 of AZD1222 vaccination. This CDR3 is CASSGSTGTGQTLNYGYTF. CDR3 DNA: TGTGCCAGTAGTGGCTCTACCGGGACAGGGCAGACTCTTAACTATGGCTACACCTTC. The variable domain in full, completed from reference TRBV19 and TRBJ1-2, reads DGGITQSPKYLFRKEGQNVTLSCEQNLNHDAMYWYRQDPGQGLRLIYYSQIVNDFQKGDIAEGYSVSREKKESFPLTVTSAQKNPTAFYLCASSGSTGTGQTLNYGYTFGSGTRLTVV.